This TCR beta chain was identified in a study of T cells in Graves' hyperthyroidism and ophthalmopathy. Germline CDR1 reads LNHNV; CDR2 reads YYDKDF (reference sequence). The CDR3 loop spans 14 amino acids. V dropped 0 bases and J dropped 5 bases, with 10 bases sitting between them. The CDR3 regions of TCR beta were amplified from RNA transcripts. TCR CDR3 underwent first-round RT-PCR with the HTBI primer set. TCRdb fed the multiplex PCR reads into MiXCR, producing one record per CDR3 protein. The sample shows about 180,000 distinct CDR3 sequences, about a tenth of them seen only once. This clonotype was recorded at least ten times. No antigen is known for it. Study results and limitations: Most clonotypes expanded in thyroid above 0.001 were likewise present in blood.

Sequenced: blood. This clonotype was sampled from a young woman with Graves' hyperthyroidism that later progressed to Graves' ophthalmopathy. The chain combines TRBV15 with TRBJ1-1, with D hard to call. CDR3 protein: CATSRDRRDTEAFF. In nucleotides, the CDR3 is TGTGCCACCAGCAGAGATAGGAGGGATACTGAAGCTTTCTTT.